Listed below are T cell receptor beta chains from one sample, sequenced in a study of cytomegalovirus exposure and HLA in healthy donors. Clones were read by immunoSEQ multiplex PCR, and TCRdb kept only the in-frame ones, dropping some. The sample records some 170,000 clones, around 87% being singletons. The sequenced material came from PBMCs. These receptors all come from a woman aged 25 to 39 in good health and CMV-seronegative. Both conserved end residues are part of each CDR3.

cdr3_aa,v_call,cdr3_length,j_call
CASSQATGGGTEAFF,TRBV4-1,15,TRBJ1-1
CASSIGPDFGETQYF,TRBV9,15,TRBJ2-5
CASSIGTGPHNEQFF,TRBV7-7,15,TRBJ2-1
CASSEASGGGSETQYF,TRBV6-1,16,TRBJ2-5
CASSQGRPTVYEQYF,TRBV14,15,TRBJ2-7
CASSHSGGDYGYTF,TRBV4-1,14,TRBJ1-2
CASSVDSIPNTEAFF,TRBV9,15,TRBJ1-1
CASSSSGGYNEQFF,TRBV7-2,14,TRBJ2-1
CASRFGQGRYNEQFF,TRBV11-2,15,TRBJ2-1
CASTFDRFTEAFF,TRBV2,13,TRBJ1-1
CATSRGGEQGGEKLFF,TRBV15,16,TRBJ1-4
CASSPQTLAGPTDTQYF,TRBV5-1,17,TRBJ2-3
CATSKEDRDHSSPLHF,TRBV15,16,TRBJ1-6
CASSEGAGANVLTF,TRBV11-3,14,TRBJ2-6
CASSPGARSYNEQFF,TRBV18,15,TRBJ2-1
CASRRGTPNTEAFF,TRBV6-5,14,TRBJ1-1
CASGLVSWGGYGYTF,TRBV12-5,15,TRBJ1-2
CASSQSSGDSEKLFF,TRBV4-2,15,TRBJ1-4
CASSSSGQSYGYTF,TRBV5-1,14,TRBJ1-2
CASSVAGGYTQYF,TRBV9,13,TRBJ2-3
CASTNDRNYGYTF,TRBV13,13,TRBJ1-2
CASSPGRGNTEAFF,TRBV6-5,14,TRBJ1-1
CASMRGQGVSYEQYF,TRBV5-1,15,TRBJ2-7
CASSLELASYEQYF,TRBV5-4,14,TRBJ2-7
CASSQRTSGINEQFF,TRBV4-3,15,TRBJ2-1
CASSYPGTARDGYTF,TRBV5-4,15,TRBJ1-2
CASSQDRGLYGYTF,TRBV4-3,14,TRBJ1-2
CASIRGGGTDTQYF,TRBV2,14,TRBJ2-3
CASSLTYREGYGYTF,TRBV18,15,TRBJ1-2
CASSNGLAGAGEQYF,TRBV6-5,15,TRBJ2-7
CASMRDYEQYF,TRBV6-1,11,TRBJ2-7
CASRPGGLSYNEQFF,TRBV7-9,15,TRBJ2-1
CASSLLAELTDTQYF,TRBV7-6,15,TRBJ2-3
CASSTDRGDTEAFF,TRBV2,14,TRBJ1-1
CASSPQGGTDTQYF,TRBV14,14,TRBJ2-3
CASSVEGAAAGELFF,TRBV9,15,TRBJ2-2
CASSQKGLAVGEQYF,TRBV4-2,15,TRBJ2-7
CASSPMASGNTEAFF,TRBV6-6,15,TRBJ1-1
CASSYLGENSPLHF,TRBV6-6,14,TRBJ1-6
CASSFGTSGGGETQYF,TRBV5-1,16,TRBJ2-5
CASSFRGYNEQFF,TRBV7-2,13,TRBJ2-1
CASSFNGRYGYTF,TRBV7-9,13,TRBJ1-2
CASSPLKTGKLFF,TRBV11-2,13,TRBJ1-4
CASSFRRLNTGELFF,TRBV5-6,15,TRBJ2-2